Listed here is a single TCR beta chain. The antigen is undetermined. The sample belongs to a study of cytomegalovirus exposure and HLA in healthy donors. Regarding the study as a whole: It was reported that TCR beta sequences correctly inferred the HLA-A and HLA-B alleles for most subjects. Versus the approximately 700-donor mean, an Asian-associated ancestry cluster reportedly showed fewer N-insertions in a later analysis.

From germline, CDR1 is MNHNS and CDR2 SASEGT. The CDR3 has 14 amino acids. V dropped 7 bases and J dropped 6 bases, with 13 bases sitting between them. The PCR made use of 60 Vbeta and 13 Jbeta primers. Source study methods: Unique TCR beta chains totaled about 73 million in a later count, with roughly 10 million of them shared. The table came from immunoSEQ multiplex PCR; TCRdb's copy has only in-frame clones and leaves some out. That table furnishes V, J and clone size, whereas the DNA furnished D and trimming. The repertoire has some 110,000 clones, 74% of them found once; the top ten carry around 4.8%.

The sequencing sample was made of PBMCs. This TCR derives from a man between 25 and 39 years old in good health and CMV-seropositive. The V call is TRBV6-1, the J call TRBJ1-6, with TRBD1 as a possible D gene (6 bases). CDR3 amino acids: CASTMDRFNSPLHF. The CDR3 bases are TGTGCCAGCACCATGGACAGATTTAATTCACCCCTCCACTTT.